Listed here are 23 T cell receptor beta chains from one sample, sequenced in a study of human T cells and chemical hapten exposure. One entry per CDR3 protein results from TCRdb running MiXCR on the RACE reads. The data hold more than 250,000 distinct CDR3 sequences, with about 9% observed a single time. Noted time point: pre-sensitization, week 0. Documented treatment: therapeutic diphenylcyclopropenone sensitization with weekly scalp DPC. The material sequenced was whole blood, taken in connection with sensitization to the hapten diphenylcyclopropenone (DPC). The receptor source for this set is a woman in her forties with alopecia areata. Some clones in this sample may be carry-over from other donors' samples.

This clonotype was recorded only once. The chain links TRBV12-3 or TRBV12-4 to TRBJ2-2; TRBD2 might be the D (5 bases). The CDR3 loop spans 10 amino acids. The CDR3 nucleotides read TGTGCGTACGGGAACGGGGAGCTGTTTTTT. Amino acid sequence: CAYGNGELFF.

This clonotype appeared many times. V gene TRBV9 combines with J gene TRBJ2-5, with D hard to call. Trimming took off 4 bases at V and 0 bases at J, with 16 bases between the two ends. This CDR3 region has 16 residues. Germline loops: CDR1 SGDLS, CDR2 YYNGEE. The CDR3 here is CASSSRIWGNQETQYF. The CDR3 coding sequence is TGTGCCAGCAGCTCCCGAATTTGGGGAAACCAAGAGACCCAGTACTTC.

This clonotype showed up just a few times. The chain links TRBV7-2 to TRBJ2-7; 10 bases line up with TRBD1. V lost 9 bases, J lost 7 bases, and 12 bases stayed unmatched. This CDR3 region has 14 residues. Per germline, CDR1 SGHTA and CDR2 FQGNSA. The CDR3 region is CASSSGTGVLEQYF. In DNA form, the CDR3 reads TGTGCCAGTTCCTCGGGGACAGGGGTCTTGGAGCAGTACTTC.

This clonotype was recorded a few times. J is TRBJ2-7 and V is TRBV28; 9 nucleotides line up with TRBD1. Per germline, CDR1 MDHEN and CDR2 SYDVKM. The ends lost 7 bases at V and 2 bases at J; junction bases unmatched: 9. The CDR3 totals 15 residues. CDR3 amino acids: CASNAGQGQTYEQYF. The CDR3 nucleotides read TGTGCCAGCAACGCAGGACAGGGGCAAACCTACGAGCAGTACTTC.

The chain combines TRBV6-2 or TRBV6-3 with TRBJ2-7; 12 nucleotides line up with TRBD2. The ends lost 7 bases at V and 6 bases at J; junction bases unmatched: 10. CDR3 length: 15 residues. Germline V gene data show CDR1 as MNHEY and CDR2 as SVGEGT. For the CDR3, the DNA is TGTGCCAGCACCCTAGCGGGAGGGCCTCCCAGCGAGCAGTACTTC. Its protein is CASTLAGGPPSEQYF.

The rearrangement links TRBV11-1 to TRBJ1-1, with D possibly matching TRBD1 (5 bases). Germline CDR1 SGHAT, CDR2 FQDESV (reference sequence). The CDR3 loop spans 14 amino acids. The germline V and J ends were trimmed by 1 base and 5 bases, with 11 bases remaining between them. In nucleotides, the CDR3 is TGTGCCAGCAGCTTAGTCAGACAGAGGACTGAAGCTTTCTTT. It encodes CASSLVRQRTEAFF.

The chain recombines TRBV5-4 with TRBJ2-7; 12 nucleotides agree with TRBD2. Germline loops: CDR1 SGHNT, CDR2 YYREEE (reference sequence). Trimming took 2 bases from V and 5 from J; bases not matched to a gene: 5. The CDR3 is made up of 15 amino acids. CDR3 nucleotide sequence: TGTGCCAGCAGCTTTAAGACTAGCGGGAGACACGAGCAGTACTTC. Its protein product is CASSFKTSGRHEQYF.

This clonotype was counted ten times or more. The chain joins TRBV6-2 or TRBV6-3 to TRBJ2-1; unclear D gene. V shed 0 bases and J shed 8 bases, with 14 bases lying between them. Per the germline V gene, CDR1 is MNHEY and CDR2 is SVGEGT. This CDR3 is built from 15 residues. The CDR3 loop reads CASSYSKLMGYEQFF. DNA for the CDR3: TGTGCCAGCAGTTACTCGAAACTTATGGGATATGAGCAGTTCTTC.

This clonotype appeared a few times. V gene TRBV24-1 combines with J gene TRBJ2-1; TRBD2 aligns across 8 bases. J was trimmed by 0 bases and V by 4 bases; bases with no gene match: 13. This CDR3 is built from 19 residues. Germline V lookup: CDR1 KGHDR, CDR2 SFDVKD. The DNA for the CDR3 is TGTGCCACCAGTGACCCCGGGGGTAGCGGGGTTAGCTCCTACAATGAGCAGTTCTTC. As protein: CATSDPGGSGVSSYNEQFF.

The table lists this clonotype with many counts. This chain joins TRBV29-1 and TRBJ2-5, with unresolved D. Germline CDR1 and CDR2: SQVTM and ANQGSEA. This CDR3 spans 13 amino acids. V shed 1 base and J shed 4 bases, with 10 bases lying between them. The chain's CDR3 is CSVEGLNVETQYF. The CDR3 bases are TGCAGCGTTGAAGGTCTTAACGTAGAGACCCAGTACTTC.

This clonotype was detected ten times or more. The chain has TRBV12-3 or TRBV12-4 and TRBJ2-5; maybe TRBD1 (5 bases). This CDR3 is built from 13 residues. With 7 bases removed from V and 5 bases from J, the gap between germline ends came to 14 bases. For the CDR3, the DNA is TGTGCCAGCACCCCGTGGGGCCGCGAGACCCAGTACTTC. Its translation: CASTPWGRETQYF.

The V call is TRBV4-2, the J call TRBJ2-7; the D is unclear. Trimming took off 0 bases at V and 4 bases at J, with 13 bases between the two ends. Germline V gene sequence: CDR1 LGHNA, CDR2 YNFKEQ. This CDR3 has 15 residues. This chain's CDR3 is CASSQDSAEPYEQYF. In DNA, the CDR3 is TGTGCCAGCAGCCAAGATTCGGCGGAGCCATACGAGCAGTACTTC.

The chain links TRBV29-1 to TRBJ1-5; possible D gene TRBD1, 5 bases. The germline V gene encodes CDR1 SQVTM and CDR2 ANQGSEA. The CDR3 spans 13 residues. V lost 1 base, J lost 6 bases, and 10 bases lay in between. CDR3 DNA: TGCAGCGTTGAAGGACAGAAAGGTCAGCCCCAGCATTTT. It specifies CSVEGQKGQPQHF.

This clonotype came up a few times. The chain links TRBV7-2 to TRBJ1-6; D unclear. CDR3 length: 12 amino acids. Trimming shortened V by 6 bases and J by 3 bases, and 3 bases separated the two germline ends. Germline V gives CDR1 SGHTA, CDR2 FQGNSA. The CDR3: CASSFYNSPLHF. CDR3 coding DNA: TGTGCCAGCAGTTTCTATAATTCACCCCTCCACTTT.

This clonotype was recorded many times. This chain uses TRBV28 with TRBJ2-3; tentatively, D is TRBD2 (6 bases). Germline CDR1 and CDR2: MDHEN and SYDVKM. V was cut by 10 bases and J by 4 bases, with 21 bases left in between. The CDR3 has 15 residues. The CDR3 here is CATGGGARPSDTQYF. The CDR3 DNA reads as TGTGCCACCGGGGGAGGAGCGCGCCCTTCAGATACGCAGTATTTT.

This chain joins TRBV10-2 and TRBJ2-3; tentative D call: TRBD1 (5 bases). The CDR3 loop spans 15 amino acids. Between the trimmed V and J ends, which lost 3 bases and 3 bases, there was a span of 13 bases. CDR1 and CDR2 from the germline V gene are WSHSY and SAAADI. CDR3 residues: CASSDSGITTDTQYF. The CDR3 DNA follows: TGCGCCAGCAGTGACTCAGGGATTACGACAGATACGCAGTATTTT.

In its sample, this clonotype was seen a few times. The chain joins TRBV7-2 to TRBJ2-3; no definite D call. Per germline, CDR1 SGHTA and CDR2 FQGNSA. V lost 2 bases, J lost 4 bases, and 4 bases lay in between. This CDR3 is built from 12 residues. The CDR3 sequence is CASSLMSDTQYF. CDR3 in DNA: TGTGCCAGCAGCTTAATGTCAGATACGCAGTATTTT.

This clonotype was detected a few times. This chain uses TRBV5-6 with TRBJ2-1; 8 positions agree with TRBD1. In germline, CDR1 is SGHDT, CDR2 YYEEEE. The CDR3 is 14 amino acids. Unmatched junction bases numbered 7, after V lost 4 bases and J lost 7 bases. CDR3 protein: CASSPGQGGNEQFF. CDR3 DNA: TGTGCCAGCAGCCCCGGACAGGGCGGGAATGAGCAGTTCTTC. The whole variable domain, filled in from reference TRBV5-6 and TRBJ2-1, reads DAGVTQSPTHLIKTRGQQVTLRCSPKSGHDTVSWYQQALGQGPQFIFQYYEEEERQRGNFPDRFSGHQFPNYSSELNVNALLLGDSALYLCASSPGQGGNEQFFGPGTRLTVL.

This clonotype was recorded many times. The chain is built from TRBV5-6 and TRBJ2-1; 10 bases line up with TRBD1. The ends lost 4 bases at V and 3 bases at J; junction bases unmatched: 4. Germline V gives CDR1 SGHDT, CDR2 YYEEEE. The CDR3 sequence is 15 residues long. CDR3 DNA: TGTGCCAGCAGCAAGACAGGGGGCGGCTACAATGAGCAGTTCTTC. Translated: CASSKTGGGYNEQFF.

This clonotype was observed a single time. One junction end disagrees with the germline gene, perhaps due to a read error. The V call is TRBV28, the J call TRBJ2-7; perhaps TRBD1 as D (6 bases). Germline loops: CDR1 MDHEN, CDR2 SYDVKM. The length of the CDR3 is 12 residues. The CDR3 DNA reads as TGTGCCAGCAAAACAGGGTCCTACGGGCAGTACTTC. Amino acid sequence: CASKTGSYGQYF. Based on the CDR3 plus reference TRBV28 and TRBJ2-7, the full variable domain is DVKVTQSSRYLVKRTGEKVFLECVQDMDHENMFWYRQDPGLGLRLIYFSYDVKMKEKGDIPEGYSVSREKKERFSLILESASTNQTSMYLCASKTGSYGQYFGPGTRLTVT.

This clonotype was counted only a few times. This sequence joins TRBV27 and TRBJ2-1; 9 bases map to TRBD1. The V gene's germline CDR1 is MNHEY and CDR2 SMNVEV (reference sequence). V was pared by 4 bases and J by 10 bases, with 8 bases of the junction left unmatched. This CDR3 has 14 residues. The CDR3 DNA follows: TGTGCCAGCAGTTGGGGACAGGGAAGGCCCGAGCAGTTCTTC. Protein: CASSWGQGRPEQFF.

At least ten counts were recorded for this clonotype. The J gene is TRBJ1-6, the V gene TRBV2, with D possibly TRBD1 on 6 matching bases. V gave up 3 bases and J gave up 10 bases, with 13 bases separating them. Germline V gene data show CDR1 as SNHLY and CDR2 as FYNNEI. CDR3 length: 14 residues. The CDR3 protein is CASSDRGLGSPLHF. The DNA of the CDR3 is TGTGCCAGCAGTGACAGGGGTTTAGGATCACCCCTCCACTTT.

The chain employs TRBV5-1 and TRBJ2-7; D is uncertain. The length of the CDR3 is 13 residues. V shed 6 bases and J shed 0 bases, with 10 bases lying between them. CDR1 is SGHRS and CDR2 is YFSETQ in the germline V gene. DNA of the CDR3: TGCGCCAGCAAGGTCAGTCACTCCTACGAGCAGTACTTC. This translates into CASKVSHSYEQYF.